Here is one TCR beta chain with its context. Its antigen is currently unknown. With 2 bases removed from V and 7 bases from J, the gap between germline ends came to 9 bases. The CDR3 is made up of 13 amino acids. CDR1 and CDR2 (germline): SEHNR, FQNEAQ (reference sequence). The data are from a study of T cell responses to AZD1222 COVID-19 vaccine. Study-level findings and limits: Spike-wide coverage was observed for vaccine-associated CD4 TCRs, with dominant responses at 160-218 and 743-854.

Assay used: immunoSEQ multiplex PCR; TCRdb lists only in-frame clones, some missing. The sample lists some 150,000 clones, 86% seen once, with about 5% in the top ten. Here the sequenced sample was peripheral blood, taken 28 days after the second AZD1222 dose. The source is an adult who received the AZD1222 COVID-19 vaccine. The J gene is TRBJ2-1, the V gene TRBV7-9, with a possible D match to TRBD1 (5 bases). The CDR3 coding sequence is TGTGCCAGCAGCTTACAGGGCTTAAATGAGCAGTTCTTC. Amino acids: CASSLQGLNEQFF.